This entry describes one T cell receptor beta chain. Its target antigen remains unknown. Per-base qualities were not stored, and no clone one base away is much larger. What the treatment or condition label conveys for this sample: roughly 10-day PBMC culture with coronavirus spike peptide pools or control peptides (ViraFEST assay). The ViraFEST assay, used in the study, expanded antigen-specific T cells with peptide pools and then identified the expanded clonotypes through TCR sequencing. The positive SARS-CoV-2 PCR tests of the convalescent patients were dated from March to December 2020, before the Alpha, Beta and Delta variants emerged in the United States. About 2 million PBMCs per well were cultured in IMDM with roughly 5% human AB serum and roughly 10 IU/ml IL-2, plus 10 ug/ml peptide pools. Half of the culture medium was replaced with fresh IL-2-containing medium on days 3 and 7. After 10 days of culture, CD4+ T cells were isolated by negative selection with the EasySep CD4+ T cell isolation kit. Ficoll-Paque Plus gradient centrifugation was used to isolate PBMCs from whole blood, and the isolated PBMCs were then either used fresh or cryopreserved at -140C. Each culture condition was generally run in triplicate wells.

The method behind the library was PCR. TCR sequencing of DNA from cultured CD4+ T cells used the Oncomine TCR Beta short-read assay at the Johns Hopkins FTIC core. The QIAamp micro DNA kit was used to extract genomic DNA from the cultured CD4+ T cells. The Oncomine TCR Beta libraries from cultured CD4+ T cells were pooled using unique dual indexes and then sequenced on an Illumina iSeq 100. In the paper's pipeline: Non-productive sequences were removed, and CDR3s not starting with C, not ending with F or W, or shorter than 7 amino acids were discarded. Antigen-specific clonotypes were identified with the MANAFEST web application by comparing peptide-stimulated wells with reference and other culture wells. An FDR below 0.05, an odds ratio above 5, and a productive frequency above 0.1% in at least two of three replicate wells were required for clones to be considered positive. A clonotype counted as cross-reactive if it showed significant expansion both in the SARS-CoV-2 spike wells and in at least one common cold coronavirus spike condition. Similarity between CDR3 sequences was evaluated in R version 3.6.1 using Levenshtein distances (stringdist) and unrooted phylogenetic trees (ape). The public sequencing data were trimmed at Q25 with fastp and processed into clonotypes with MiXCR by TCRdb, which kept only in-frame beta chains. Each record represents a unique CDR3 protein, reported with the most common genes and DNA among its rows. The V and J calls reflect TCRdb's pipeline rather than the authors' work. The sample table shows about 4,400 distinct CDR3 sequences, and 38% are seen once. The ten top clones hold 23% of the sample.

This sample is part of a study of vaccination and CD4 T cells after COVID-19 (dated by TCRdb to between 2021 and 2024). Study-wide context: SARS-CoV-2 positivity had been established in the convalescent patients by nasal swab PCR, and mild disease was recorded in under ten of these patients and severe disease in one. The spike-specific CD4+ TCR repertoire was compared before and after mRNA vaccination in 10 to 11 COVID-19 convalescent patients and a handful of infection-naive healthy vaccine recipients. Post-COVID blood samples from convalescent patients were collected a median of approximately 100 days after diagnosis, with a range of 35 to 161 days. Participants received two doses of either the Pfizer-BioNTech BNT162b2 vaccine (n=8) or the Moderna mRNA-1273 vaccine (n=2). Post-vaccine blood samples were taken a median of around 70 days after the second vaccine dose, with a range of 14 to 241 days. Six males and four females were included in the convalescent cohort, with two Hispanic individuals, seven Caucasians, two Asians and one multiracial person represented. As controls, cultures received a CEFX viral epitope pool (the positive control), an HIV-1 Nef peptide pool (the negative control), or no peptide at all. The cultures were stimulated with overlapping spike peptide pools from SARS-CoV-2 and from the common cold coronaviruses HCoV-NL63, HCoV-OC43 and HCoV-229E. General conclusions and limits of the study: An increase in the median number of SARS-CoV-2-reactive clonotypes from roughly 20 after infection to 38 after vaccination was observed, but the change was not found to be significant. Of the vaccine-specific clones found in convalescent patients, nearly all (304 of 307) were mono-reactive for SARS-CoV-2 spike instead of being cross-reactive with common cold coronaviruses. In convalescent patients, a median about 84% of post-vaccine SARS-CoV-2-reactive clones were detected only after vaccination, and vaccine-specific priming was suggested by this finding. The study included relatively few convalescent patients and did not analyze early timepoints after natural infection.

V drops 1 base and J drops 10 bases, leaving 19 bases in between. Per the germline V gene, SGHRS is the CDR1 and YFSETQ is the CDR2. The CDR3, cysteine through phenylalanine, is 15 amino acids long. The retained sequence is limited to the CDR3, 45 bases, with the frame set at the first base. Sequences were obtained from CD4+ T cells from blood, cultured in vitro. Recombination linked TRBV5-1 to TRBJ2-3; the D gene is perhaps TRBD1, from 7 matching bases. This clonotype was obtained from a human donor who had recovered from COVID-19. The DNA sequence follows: TGCGCCAGCAGCTTGTTCGCGGGACAGCTTGAGGCGCAGTATTTT. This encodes CASSLFAGQLEAQYF.